This T cell receptor (beta chain) was recovered during a study of blood T cell repertoires in COVID-19. Study summary: The United States, Italy and Spain supplied acute and convalescent COVID-19 samples. The cDNA or gDNA used as material had been derived from T cells, B-cell-depleted T cells, or PBMCs.

J lost 4 bases, V lost 5 bases, and 7 bases had no gene match. Germline V gene sequence: CDR1 KGHDR, CDR2 SFDVKD. The CDR3 contains 15 residues. Original data processing: Amplified reference gene primers provided the basis for estimating nucleated cell counts. The data were produced by immunoSEQ multiplex PCR, yet TCRdb's version contains in-frame clones alone and is incomplete. V, J and clone size derive from that table, while D and trimming were established from the DNA sequence. Of fewer than 75,000 clones in the sample, more than 75% were seen once. This chain links TRBV24-1 with TRBJ2-1; 7 nucleotides align to TRBD1. This TCR came from a woman aged 60 to 75 with acute or convalescent COVID-19. The specimen sequenced was peripheral blood. The CDR3 DNA reads as TGTGCCACCAGTGCCGGGACAGCCCCTTACAATGAGCAGTTCTTC. It encodes CATSAGTAPYNEQFF.